This T cell receptor beta chain stems from a study of vaccination and CD4 T cells after COVID-19. Treatment reported: roughly 10-day PBMC culture with coronavirus spike peptide pools or control peptides (ViraFEST assay). Those CD4+ T cells from the unexposed donor predate the COVID-19 pandemic (2011-2018). Sequenced with the Oncomine TCR Beta short-read assay was DNA taken from cultured CD4+ T cells. A single record per CDR3 protein comes from TCRdb applying MiXCR to the PCR reads. The data hold 8,500 to 9,500 distinct CDR3 sequences, with around 29% observed a single time. This clonotype has more than one count but fewer than ten. Its antigen is unidentified. Between the trimmed V and J ends, which lost 8 bases and 2 bases, there was a span of 7 bases. The V gene's germline CDR1 is SGHNT and CDR2 YENEEA. The length of the CDR3 is 12 residues.

This sequence was found in a human donor in good health. Sequenced sample: CD4+ T cells from blood, cultured in vitro. This chain uses TRBV11-3 with TRBJ2-1, with D tentatively TRBD1 or TRBD2 (6 bases each). The CDR3 here is CASGGPYNEQFF. The DNA of the CDR3 is TGTGCCAGCGGGGGGCCCTACAATGAGCAGTTCTTC. Full variable domain (rest looked up from reference TRBV11-3 and TRBJ2-1): EAGVVQSPRYKIIEKKQPVAFWCNPISGHNTLYWYLQNLGQGPELLIRYENEEAVDDSQLPKDRFSAERLKGVDSTLKIQPAELGDSAVYLCASGGPYNEQFFGPGTRLTVL.